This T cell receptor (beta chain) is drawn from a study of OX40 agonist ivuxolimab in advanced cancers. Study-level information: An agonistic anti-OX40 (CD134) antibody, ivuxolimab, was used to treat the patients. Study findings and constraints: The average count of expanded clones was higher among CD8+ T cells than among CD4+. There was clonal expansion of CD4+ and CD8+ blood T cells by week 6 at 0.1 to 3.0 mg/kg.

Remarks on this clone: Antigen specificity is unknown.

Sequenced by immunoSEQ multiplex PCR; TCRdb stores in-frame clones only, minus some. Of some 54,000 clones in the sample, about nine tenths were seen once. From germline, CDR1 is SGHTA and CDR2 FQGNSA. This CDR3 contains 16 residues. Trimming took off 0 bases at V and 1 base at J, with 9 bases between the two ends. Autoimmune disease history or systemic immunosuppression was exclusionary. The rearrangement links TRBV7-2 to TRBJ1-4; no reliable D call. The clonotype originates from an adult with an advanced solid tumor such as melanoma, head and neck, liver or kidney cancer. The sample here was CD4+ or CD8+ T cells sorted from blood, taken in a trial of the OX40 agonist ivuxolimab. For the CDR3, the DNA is TGTGCCAGCAGCTTAGCGGTTGGAGAAACTAATGAAAAACTGTTTTTT. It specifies CASSLAVGETNEKLFF.